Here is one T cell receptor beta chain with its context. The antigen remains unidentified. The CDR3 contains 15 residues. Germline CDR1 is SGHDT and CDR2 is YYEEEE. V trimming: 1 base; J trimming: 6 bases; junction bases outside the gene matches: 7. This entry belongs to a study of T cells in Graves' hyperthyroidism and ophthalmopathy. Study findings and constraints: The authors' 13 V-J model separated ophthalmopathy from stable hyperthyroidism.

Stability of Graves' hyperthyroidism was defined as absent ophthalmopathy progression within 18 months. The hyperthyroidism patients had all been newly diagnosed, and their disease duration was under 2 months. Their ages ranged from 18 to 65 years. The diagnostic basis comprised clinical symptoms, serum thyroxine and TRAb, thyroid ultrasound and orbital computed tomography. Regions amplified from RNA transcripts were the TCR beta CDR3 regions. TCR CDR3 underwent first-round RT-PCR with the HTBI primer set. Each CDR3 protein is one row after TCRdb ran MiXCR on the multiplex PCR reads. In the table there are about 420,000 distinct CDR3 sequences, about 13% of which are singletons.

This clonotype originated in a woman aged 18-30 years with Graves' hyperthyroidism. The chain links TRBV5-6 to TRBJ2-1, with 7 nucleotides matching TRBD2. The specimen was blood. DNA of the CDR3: TGTGCCAGCAGCTTGTACCGGGACTATACCAATGAGCAGTTCTTC. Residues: CASSLYRDYTNEQFF.